These T cell receptor beta chains were read from a single sample in a study of PD-1 blockade in classical Hodgkin lymphoma. Here immunoSEQ multiplex PCR was the method, and the copy in TCRdb shows in-frame clones only, minus some. Seen here are about 33,000 clones, roughly 76% observed once, and the top ten hold under 4.5%. The starting material was peripheral blood mononuclear cells (PBMCs), obtained before the fourth cycle of nivolumab. The receptors shown here come from a human donor with classical Hodgkin lymphoma. The CDR3 runs from the conserved cysteine through the conserved F or W. Fields, in order: D gene, V gene, J gene, CDR3 length, clone size, CDR3 protein, CDR3 DNA. The D gene is left open where the match is weak. Only part of the rows carry a size: once, few, many, or a class if the clone is expanded.

-	TRBV30	TRBJ1-2	14	-	CTCKHHGGIQGYTF	TGTACTTGCAAACATCATGGGGGAATCCAAGGCTACACCTTC
-	TRBV19	TRBJ1-1	12	few	CASSIGSPEAFF	TGTGCCAGTAGTATTGGGAGCCCTGAAGCTTTCTTT
-	TRBV7-6	TRBJ2-1	14	-	CASSLLSGGNEQFF	TGTGCCAGCAGCTTACTCTCGGGTGGCAATGAGCAGTTCTTC
TRBD2	TRBV7-3	TRBJ2-1	15	few	CASSSTSSGYNEQFF	TGTGCCAGCAGCTCGACTAGCTCAGGCTACAATGAGCAGTTCTTC
-	TRBV7-9	TRBJ1-3	14	-	CASSQAGPGNTIYF	TGTGCCAGCAGCCAGGCGGGACCGGGAAACACCATATATTTT
-	TRBV18	TRBJ1-1	12	-	CASSPVGSEAFF	TGTGCCAGCTCACCAGTTGGCTCTGAAGCTTTCTTT
TRBD2	TRBV27	TRBJ2-1	14	-	CASRTSGSYNEQFF	TGTGCCAGCAGGACTAGCGGGAGCTACAATGAGCAGTTCTTC
-	TRBV7-9	TRBJ2-7	13	medium-sized	CASSFTGLDEQYF	TGTGCCAGCAGTTTCACAGGGTTGGACGAGCAGTACTTC
-	TRBV11-2	TRBJ2-3	15	once	CASSLLGSGTDTQYF	TGTGCCAGCAGCTTATTGGGATCAGGGACAGATACGCAGTATTTT
TRBD1	TRBV29-1	TRBJ2-5	13	medium-sized	CSVDDRGGETQYF	TGCAGCGTAGATGACAGGGGGGGAGAGACCCAGTACTTC
-	TRBV5-6	TRBJ1-2	14	-	CASSLVTADYGYTF	TGTGCCAGCAGCTTGGTCACGGCTGACTATGGCTACACCTTC
-	TRBV11-1	TRBJ1-1	15	-	CASSYPDGRRTEAFF	TGTGCCAGCAGCTATCCCGATGGGAGGAGGACTGAAGCTTTCTTT
TRBD1	TRBV4-1	TRBJ2-2	16	-	CASSQRETGGTGELFF	TGCGCCAGCAGCCAACGAGAGACAGGGGGCACCGGGGAGCTGTTTTTT
-	TRBV6-5	TRBJ2-5	15	few	CASSYAGDFQETQYF	TGTGCCAGCAGTTACGCAGGAGACTTCCAAGAGACCCAGTACTTC
TRBD2	TRBV30	TRBJ2-1	14	-	CATVAGGSGNQQFF	TGTGCCACCGTAGCGGGAGGGTCAGGGAATCAGCAGTTCTTC